One sample yielded the 11 T cell receptor beta chains listed below, sequenced in a study of shared clonotypes between healthy human individuals. Clones were read by immunoSEQ multiplex PCR, and TCRdb kept only the in-frame ones, dropping some. Among some 300,000 clones listed, around four fifths were seen once. The sequenced sample was memory CD4+ T cells sorted from blood. Subset: CD45RA-negative fraction. The receptors here all came from a man aged 25 to 40 in good health.

This sequence joins TRBV14 and TRBJ2-5; D gene ambiguous. CDR1 is SGHDN, CDR2 FVKESK, per germline. This CDR3 has 15 residues. Between the trimmed V and J ends, which lost 3 bases and 0 bases, there was a span of 11 bases. CDR3 nucleotides: TGTGCCAGCAGCCAGGCCCTAGGCTACCAAGAGACCCAGTACTTC. Its translation is CASSQALGYQETQYF.

In the case of this clone: At one end, the junction sequence differs from germline, possibly due to a read error. The rearrangement uses TRBV7-7 and TRBJ2-1, with 12 bases aligning to TRBD2. CDR1 and CDR2 (germline): SSHAT, FNYEAQ (reference sequence). There are 15 residues in the CDR3. The CDR3 is CASSLGLAGNNEQFF. The CDR3, as DNA: TGTGCTAGCAGCTTAGGACTAGCGGGAAACAATGAGCAGTTCTTC.

The chain is built from TRBV18 and TRBJ1-2; possibly TRBD1 for D (6 bases). The CDR3 contains 11 residues. Germline CDR1 is KGHSH and CDR2 is LQKENI. Deletions cut 6 bases from V and 10 bases from J, with 12 bases between. CDR3 in amino acids: CASSQDRFYTF. CDR3 sequence (DNA): TGTGCCAGCTCCCAAGACAGGTTCTACACCTTC.

The rearrangement links TRBV2 to TRBJ1-1, with unresolved D. Between the trimmed V and J ends, which lost 5 bases and 6 bases, there was a span of 13 bases. CDR1 is SNHLY, CDR2 FYNNEI, per germline. The CDR3 contains 13 residues. CDR3 in DNA: TGTGCCAGCAGTATTGAGGGAGCGGCTGAAGCTTTCTTT. Translating it yields CASSIEGAAEAFF.

The chain links TRBV2 to TRBJ2-1; D is uncertain. The CDR3 consists of 13 residues. Trimming pared 4 bases from V and 7 bases from J, leaving 11 bases between. Per the germline V gene, CDR1 is SNHLY and CDR2 is FYNNEI. The CDR3 protein is CASSGREGNEQFF. The CDR3 region has the DNA TGTGCCAGCAGTGGAAGGGAAGGAAATGAGCAGTTCTTC. Variable domain in full (rest from reference TRBV2 and TRBJ2-1): EPEVTQTPSHQVTQMGQEVILRCVPISNHLYFYWYRQILGQKVEFLVSFYNNEISEKSEIFDDQFSVERPDGSNFTLKIRSTKLEDSAMYFCASSGREGNEQFFGPGTRLTVL.

The V and J genes are TRBV6-1 and TRBJ2-5, with 7 bases identical to TRBD2. This CDR3 region has 14 residues. Germline CDR1 is MNHNS and CDR2 is SASEGT. The J segment lost 3 bases and the V segment lost 2 bases, leaving 3 bases of the junction unmatched. CDR3 nucleotides: TGTGCCAGCAGTGAATGGGCGGGAGAAGAGACCCAGTACTTC. Translating it yields CASSEWAGEETQYF.

A note on this clone: The sample contains more than one DNA sequence encoding this CDR3. The genes are TRBV5-4 and TRBJ2-5; 7 bases are a match to TRBD2. In germline, CDR1 is SGHNT, CDR2 YYREEE (reference sequence). Trimming cost V 0 bases and J 4 bases; bases outside gene matches: 3. The CDR3 consists of 14 residues. CDR3 DNA: TGTGCCAGCAGCTTGGCGGGAGGACGAGAGACCCAGTACTTC. It translates to CASSLAGGRETQYF.

This clone was counted at least ten times. The rearrangement joins TRBV6-1 to TRBJ1-1; 7 bases map to TRBD1. There are 14 residues in the CDR3. The germline CDR1 and CDR2 sequences are MNHNS and SASEGT. Trimming removed 6 bases from V and 5 bases from J; junction bases left unmatched: 9. CDR3 nucleotide sequence: TGTGCCAGCAGGGGGACAGACTCGAGAACTGAAGCTTTCTTT. Translation gives CASRGTDSRTEAFF.

V gene TRBV9 combines with J gene TRBJ2-5; D is perhaps TRBD2 (6 bases). Germline lookup yields CDR1 SGDLS and CDR2 YYNGEE. The V gene lost 6 bases and the J gene lost 1 base, with 13 bases spanning the gap. The CDR3 runs 14 residues. The CDR3 sequence: CASNGGSSQETQYF. DNA of the CDR3: TGTGCCAGCAACGGGGGAAGCAGCCAAGAGACCCAGTACTTC.

A note on this clone: The junction and the germline gene differ at one end; a read error may be behind it. The V call is TRBV29-1, the J call TRBJ2-7; D unclear. This CDR3 has 8 residues. Germline CDR1 is SQVTM and CDR2 is ANQGSEA. The CDR3 DNA reads as TGCAGCGTTGACGACGGCCACTTC. Encoded protein: CSVDDGHF.

This clone came up a few times. The chain employs TRBV15 and TRBJ2-1; weak D call: TRBD2 (6 bases). The CDR3 totals 13 residues. The ends were cut back, 3 bases at V and 12 bases at J, with 15 bases in the middle. Looked up from germline, CDR1 is LNHNV and CDR2 is YYDKDF (reference sequence). CDR3 protein: CATSSRMGGVQFF. The CDR3 nucleotides read TGTGCCACCAGCAGTCGGATGGGGGGAGTGCAGTTCTTC.